The 20 T cell receptor beta chains in this list originate from one sample, sequenced in a study of blood T cells in healthy people across ages. With a J-beta primer mix and a sample-barcoded 5' primer, a second PCR ran about 6 to 11 cycles. TCRdb independently ran MiXCR on the 5' RACE reads; one entry per CDR3 protein. In the table there are more than 750,000 distinct CDR3 sequences, about 27% of which are singletons. These data were also reused for a study on T cells of mothers and their children.

The specimen was blood. The receptors stem from a woman between 40 and 50 years old in good health.

About this clonotype: A much larger clone lies one base from this, so it may be a read error. The CDR3 loop is CASNLQGIPPRGGYTF. CDR3 sequence (DNA): TGTGCCAGCAACCTCCAGGGGATCCCACCCAGGGGCGGCTACACCTTC. The V and J genes are TRBV9 and TRBJ1-2, with a weak D call TRBD1 (6 bases). The germline CDR1 and CDR2 sequences are SGDLS and YYNGEE. The V gene lost 6 bases and the J gene lost 8 bases, with 26 bases spanning the gap. The CDR3 extends over 16 amino acids.

The gene calls are TRBV28 and TRBJ2-3; D might be TRBD1 (6 bases). The CDR3 is 13 residues long. In germline, CDR1 is MDHEN, CDR2 SYDVKM. The V end lost 6 bases, the J end lost 10 bases, and 17 bases lay between the germline ends. CDR3: CASSPGDTGAQYF. DNA for the CDR3: TGTGCCAGCAGCCCCGGGGACACAGGTGCGCAGTATTTT.

In regard to this clonotype: At one of its ends the junction is not consistent with the germline gene, which may arise from a read error. The CDR3 protein is CANSLWGSSYNGQFF. In DNA, the CDR3 is TGTGCCAACAGTTTATGGGGGAGCTCCTACAATGGGCAGTTCTTC. The chain uses TRBV27 and TRBJ2-1; D may match TRBD1 or TRBD2 (5 bases each). Germline CDR1 MNHEY, CDR2 SMNVEV (reference sequence). The CDR3 extends over 15 amino acids.

In its sample, this clonotype was seen a few times. This may be a read error, as it is one base from a much larger clone. The chain employs TRBV5-1 and TRBJ2-3; D uncertain. The CDR3 covers 12 residues. Trimming left V 7 bases short and J 1 base short, with 7 bases between. Germline CDR1 is SGHRS and CDR2 is YFSETQ. As DNA, the CDR3 is TGCGCCAGCGGCTACGGCACAGATACGCAGTATTTT. Encoded protein: CASGYGTDTQYF.

This clonotype showed up just a few times. The chain carries TRBV10-3 and TRBJ2-7; D may correspond to TRBD1 or TRBD2 (7 bases each). Trimming left V 7 bases short and J 6 bases short, with 22 bases between. This CDR3 has 15 amino acids. Germline V gene sequence: CDR1 ENHRY, CDR2 SYGVKD. The CDR3 sequence is CAITQTAGAGGEQYF. Here the CDR3 DNA reads TGTGCCATCACCCAGACCGCGGGGGCAGGGGGCGAGCAGTACTTC.

The table lists this clonotype with many counts. V gene TRBV2 combines with J gene TRBJ2-3, with 7 bases aligning to TRBD2. Per germline, CDR1 SNHLY and CDR2 FYNNEI. V gave up 2 bases and J gave up 4 bases; unmatched junction bases: 3. The CDR3 spans 14 residues. CDR3 in DNA: TGTGCCAGCAGTGAAAGCGGGGATCCAGATACGCAGTATTTT. Translation: CASSESGDPDTQYF.

Ten or more counts support this clonotype. The chain carries TRBV7-9 and TRBJ2-7; possibly TRBD1 for D (6 bases). The CDR3 contains 13 residues. V dropped 5 bases and J dropped 5 bases, with 13 bases sitting between them. Looked up from germline, CDR1 is SEHNR and CDR2 is FQNEAQ (reference sequence). The CDR3 region has the DNA TGTGCCAGCAGCGCACAGGGTTCTAACGAGCAGTACTTC. It is translated as CASSAQGSNEQYF.

The chain employs TRBV7-9 and TRBJ1-2; no clear D. CDR3 length: 14 residues. The V gene's germline CDR1 is SEHNR and CDR2 FQNEAQ (reference sequence). The V end was cut by 5 bases, the J end by 0 bases, with 10 bases between. The CDR3 region has the DNA TGTGCCAGCAGCAGCGTCGTGACTAACTATGGCTACACCTTC. It yields the protein CASSSVVTNYGYTF.

This clonotype was recorded many times. The CDR3 protein is CASSSLGQGSYEQYF. The DNA for the CDR3 is TGTGCCAGCAGTTCCCTAGGACAGGGGAGCTACGAGCAGTACTTC. The chain is built from TRBV28 and TRBJ2-7; TRBD1 matches at 9 bases. Germline-derived CDR1 and CDR2 are MDHEN and SYDVKM. V lost 4 bases, J lost 3 bases, and 7 bases stayed unmatched. The CDR3 runs to 15 residues.

In its sample, this clonotype was seen a few times. The genes are TRBV5-4 and TRBJ2-1; TRBD1 matches 7 bases. Germline CDR1 reads SGHNT; CDR2 reads YYREEE (reference sequence). The J segment lost 5 bases and the V segment lost 6 bases, leaving 5 bases of the junction unmatched. The CDR3 runs to 13 residues. The CDR3 DNA reads as TGTGCCAGCACCGTGACAGGGAACAATGAGCAGTTCTTC. Translated, it gives CASTVTGNNEQFF.

This clonotype was counted only a few times. The chain uses TRBV3-1 and TRBJ1-1; tentative D call: TRBD1 (5 bases). The length of the CDR3 is 15 residues. Looked up from germline, CDR1 is LGHDT and CDR2 is YNNKEL (reference sequence). Deletions cut 0 bases from V and 8 bases from J, with 16 bases between. The CDR3: CASSQEAVRVDEAFF. The CDR3 bases are TGTGCCAGCAGCCAAGAAGCCGTCAGGGTGGACGAAGCTTTCTTT.

The J gene is TRBJ1-2, the V gene TRBV28, with D maybe TRBD1 (5 bases). The germline V and J ends were trimmed by 7 bases and 2 bases, with 17 bases remaining between them. This CDR3 is 15 amino acids long. The germline V gene has CDR1 MDHEN and CDR2 SYDVKM. This CDR3 is CASIQGWQTNYGYTF. The DNA for the CDR3 is TGTGCCAGCATCCAGGGTTGGCAGACAAACTATGGCTACACCTTC.

Comments on this clonotype: The junction shows a germline mismatch at one end, possibly a read error. This chain uses TRBV4-3 with TRBJ1-3, with D uncertain. CDR3 length: 13 residues. Germline CDR1 is LGHNA and CDR2 is YSLEER. The CDR3 coding sequence is TGCGCCAGCAGCCAAGATTCCGGAAACGCCATATATTTT. It codes for CASSQDSGNAIYF.

The V gene is TRBV15, the J gene TRBJ2-1; possible D gene TRBD2, 6 bases. CDR1 LNHNV and CDR2 YYDKDF come from the germline V gene (reference sequence). Trimming left V 5 bases short and J 4 bases short, with 15 bases between. The CDR3 sequence is 15 residues long. CDR3 sequence reads: CATSVEGGSYNEQFF. Written as DNA, the CDR3 is TGTGCCACCAGCGTCGAGGGAGGCTCTTACAATGAGCAGTTCTTC.

V usage is TRBV5-1 and J usage is TRBJ1-2; D gene unclear. Germline V gives CDR1 SGHRS, CDR2 YFSETQ. The CDR3 is 13 residues long. Trimming shortened V by 4 bases and J by 6 bases, and 13 bases separated the two germline ends. For the CDR3, the DNA is TGCGCCAGCAGCCTAACCTCTTACGATGGCTACACCTTC. Translated: CASSLTSYDGYTF.

V gene TRBV20-1 combines with J gene TRBJ2-7, with D maybe TRBD1 (5 bases). V was shortened by 4 bases and J by 2 bases, with 15 bases between the two germline ends. The CDR3 totals 14 residues. CDR1 DFQATT and CDR2 SNEGSKA come from the germline V gene (reference sequence). CDR3 DNA sequence: TGCAGTGCTATACCCGACAGCCGAACCTACGAGCAGTACTTC. Encoded protein: CSAIPDSRTYEQYF.

This clonotype has at least ten counts. V gene TRBV11-2 combines with J gene TRBJ2-1; 8 nucleotides match TRBD2. Germline assignment: CDR1 SGHAT and CDR2 FQNNGV. V was clipped by 5 bases and J by 7 bases; unmatched bases: 10. This CDR3 has 15 residues. The CDR3: CASSAFGGALNEQFF. Written as DNA, the CDR3 is TGTGCCAGCAGCGCATTCGGGGGGGCCTTAAATGAGCAGTTCTTC.

Turning to this clonotype: The junction differs from germline at one of its ends, possibly a read error. Written as DNA, the CDR3 is TGTGTCAGCAGCTCTAAATACGGGGGGGGTGCTAACTATGGCTACACCTTC. It is translated as CVSSSKYGGGANYGYTF. The V and J genes are TRBV9 and TRBJ1-2; D possibly corresponds to TRBD1 (5 bases). CDR3 length: 17 residues. CDR1 and CDR2 from the germline V gene are SGDLS and YYNGEE.

This clonotype was seen many times. The rearrangement joins TRBV7-2 to TRBJ1-2, with TRBD1 identical over 7 bases. V lost 4 bases, J lost 2 bases, and 7 bases stayed unmatched. The CDR3 sequence is 15 residues long. CDR1 SGHTA and CDR2 FQGNSA come from the germline V gene. DNA of the CDR3: TGTGCCAGCAGCTACATGGGACAGATCAACTATGGCTACACCTTC. As protein: CASSYMGQINYGYTF.

This clonotype has ten or more counts. The V and J genes are TRBV10-2 and TRBJ1-2; unclear D gene. CDR3 length equals 14 residues. Germline V gene data show CDR1 as WSHSY and CDR2 as SAAADI. The ends were cut back, 6 bases at V and 2 bases at J, with 13 bases in the middle. CDR3 in DNA: TGCGCCAGCAGGGGGTTACTTCAGAACTATGGCTACACCTTC. This sequence encodes CASRGLLQNYGYTF.